Below, 18 T cell receptor beta chains from the same sample are listed, as sequenced in a study of T cell responses to AZD1222 COVID-19 vaccine. Measured with immunoSEQ multiplex PCR; TCRdb has only the in-frame clones, and not every one. The table lists around 130,000 clones, about 90% of them singletons. The sample was peripheral blood, taken on day 0 of AZD1222 vaccination. Every receptor here comes from an adult in good health.

The chain uses TRBV6-6 and TRBJ2-3; 10 bases agree with TRBD2. The ends lost 5 bases at V and 5 bases at J; junction bases unmatched: 13. The CDR3 loop spans 17 amino acids. Per the germline V gene, CDR1 is MNHNY and CDR2 is SVGAGI (reference sequence). The CDR3 loop reads CASSPTSGTSAGDTQYF. CDR3 coding DNA: TGTGCCAGCAGTCCGACGTCCGGGACTAGCGCAGGAGATACGCAGTATTTT.

The chain carries TRBV15 and TRBJ1-5, with unresolved D. Germline lookup yields CDR1 LNHNV and CDR2 YYDKDF (reference sequence). V was trimmed by 1 base and J by 5 bases, leaving 6 bases between them. The CDR3 runs 13 residues. The CDR3 sequence: CATSRGGDQPQHF. CDR3 bases: TGTGCCACCAGCAGAGGCGGGGATCAGCCCCAGCATTTT.

The chain links TRBV5-7 to TRBJ1-4, with D perhaps matching TRBD1 (5 bases). TRBV5-7 is labeled an ORF, and its function is uncertain. CDR3 length: 15 amino acids. Trimming took 3 bases from V and 7 from J, leaving 16 bases between them. The DNA for the CDR3 is TGTGCCAGCAGCTCCCTACCGGTGGGGGGTGAAAAACTGTTTTTT. As protein: CASSSLPVGGEKLFF.

V and J are TRBV6-5 and TRBJ1-2; TRBD1 aligns across 7 bases. V was pared by 3 bases and J by 0 bases, with 7 bases of the junction left unmatched. The V gene's germline CDR1 is MNHEY and CDR2 SVGAGI. CDR3 length equals 16 residues. This CDR3 reads CASSYDRVIPNYGYTF. DNA for the CDR3: TGTGCCAGCAGTTATGACAGGGTCATCCCTAACTATGGCTACACCTTC.

The V and J genes are TRBV7-9 and TRBJ2-5, with a possible D match to TRBD2 (6 bases). This CDR3 contains 14 residues. The V end lost 2 bases, the J end lost 4 bases, and 11 bases lay between the germline ends. Germline-derived CDR1 and CDR2 are SEHNR and FQNEAQ (reference sequence). CDR3 region: CASSLRRARETQYF. The CDR3 DNA is TGTGCCAGCAGCTTACGGAGGGCTCGAGAGACCCAGTACTTC.

This clone was observed a handful of times. The rearrangement links TRBV27 to TRBJ1-5; D not resolved. Germline CDR1 and CDR2: MNHEY and SMNVEV (reference sequence). V was shortened by 8 bases and J by 0 bases, with 14 bases between the two germline ends. CDR3 length equals 15 residues. The CDR3 DNA reads TGTGCCAGCTCCGACGGAACTTATAGCAATCAGCCCCAGCATTTT. Translation: CASSDGTYSNQPQHF.

The J gene is TRBJ1-2, the V gene TRBV19; 10 nucleotides align to TRBD1. CDR3 length equals 12 residues. The V gene's germline CDR1 is LNHDA and CDR2 SQIVND (reference sequence). J was trimmed by 6 bases and V by 8 bases; bases with no gene match: 3. For the CDR3, the DNA is TGTGCCAGTCGACAGGGGGCGAATGGCTACACCTTC. This sequence encodes CASRQGANGYTF. The full variable domain, completed using reference TRBV19 and TRBJ1-2, is DGGITQSPKYLFRKEGQNVTLSCEQNLNHDAMYWYRQDPGQGLRLIYYSQIVNDFQKGDIAEGYSVSREKKESFPLTVTSAQKNPTAFYLCASRQGANGYTFGSGTRLTVV.

The rearrangement uses TRBV27 and TRBJ1-1; the D is unclear. This CDR3 spans 15 amino acids. Germline V gene sequence: CDR1 MNHEY, CDR2 SMNVEV (reference sequence). V was pared by 5 bases and J by 4 bases, with 17 bases between. In DNA form, the CDR3 reads TGTGCCAGCAGTGGGTCGGGCTCAAAGGGCACTGAAGCTTTCTTT. It encodes CASSGSGSKGTEAFF.

This clone occurred once. V and J are TRBV6-5 and TRBJ2-2; D is unresolved. V was cut by 10 bases and J by 5 bases, with 11 bases left in between. Germline V gene lookup returns CDR1 MNHEY and CDR2 SVGAGI. This CDR3 spans 12 amino acids. The CDR3 nucleotides read TGTGCCACCACCATCGGGACCGGGGAGCTGTTTTTT. Translating gives CATTIGTGELFF.

The sample holds one count of this clone. This chain links TRBV3-1 (or the pseudogene TRBV3-2) with TRBJ2-6; D gene uncertain. Between the trimmed V and J ends, which lost 1 base and 2 bases, there was a span of 6 bases. This CDR3 contains 15 residues. Germline V gives CDR1 LGHDT, CDR2 YNNKEL (reference sequence). Here the CDR3 reads CASSQVSPGANVLTF. The CDR3 bases are TGTGCCAGCAGCCAAGTTAGTCCTGGGGCCAACGTCCTGACTTTC.

This chain joins TRBV19 and TRBJ1-4; D might be TRBD1 (5 bases). The CDR3 sequence is 13 residues long. Germline V gene sequence: CDR1 LNHDA, CDR2 SQIVND (reference sequence). Deletions cut 4 bases from V and 2 bases from J, with 5 bases between. The CDR3 coding sequence is TGTGCCAGTAGTAGACAGACTAATGAAAAACTGTTTTTT. This gives the protein CASSRQTNEKLFF.

DNA for the CDR3: TGTGCCAGCAGTTCTAACAGGGCTACTGAAGCTTTCTTT. Its protein product is CASSSNRATEAFF. V gene TRBV27 combines with J gene TRBJ1-1; possibly TRBD1 for D (6 bases). V was cut by 4 bases and J by 5 bases, with 11 bases left in between. This CDR3 comprises 13 residues. Germline V gene lookup returns CDR1 MNHEY and CDR2 SMNVEV (reference sequence).

This clone has just one count. The J gene is TRBJ1-2, the V gene TRBV6-5; D is unclear. Germline values: CDR1 MNHEY, CDR2 SVGAGI. The V end was cut by 4 bases, the J end by 6 bases, with 18 bases between. This CDR3 is 15 amino acids long. The CDR3 protein is CASSLGWERGDGYTF. CDR3 DNA: TGTGCCAGCAGTTTAGGGTGGGAACGAGGAGATGGCTACACCTTC.

The chain recombines TRBV6-9 with TRBJ2-7; 10 bases agree with TRBD1. This CDR3 is built from 14 residues. The V segment lost 4 bases and the J segment 6 bases; nucleotides outside the gene matches: 6. Germline V gives CDR1 MNHGY, CDR2 SVAAGI. The DNA for the CDR3 is TGTGCCAGCAGTTGGGGGACAGGGGCCGCCGAGCAGTACTTC. This translates into CASSWGTGAAEQYF.

This sequence joins TRBV4-2 and TRBJ2-5; D remains ambiguous. Germline-derived CDR1 and CDR2 are LGHNA and YNFKEQ. CDR3 size: 15 residues. V lost 1 base and J lost 4, with 13 bases in between. The CDR3 nucleotides read TGTGCCAGCAGCCAAGGGCCGGGCCGAGGAGAGACCCAGTACTTC. Protein product: CASSQGPGRGETQYF.

The chain is built from TRBV4-2 and TRBJ1-1, with D unresolved. V lost 1 base, J lost 1 base, and 10 bases lay in between. Germline V CDR1 and CDR2: LGHNA, YNFKEQ. CDR3 length: 15 amino acids. CDR3 amino acids: CASSQVLRENTEAFF. DNA of the CDR3: TGTGCCAGCAGCCAAGTACTTAGGGAGAACACTGAAGCTTTCTTT.

The chain links TRBV5-1 to TRBJ1-2; D is perhaps TRBD1 (6 bases). The V end lost 7 bases, the J end lost 4 bases, and 26 bases lay between the germline ends. The CDR3 length is 17 residues. CDR1 is SGHRS and CDR2 is YFSETQ in the germline V gene. The DNA for the CDR3 is TGCGCCAGCTCTGTCGCCACAGGGTCCGGCGTTGGCTATGGCTACACCTTC. It encodes CASSVATGSGVGYGYTF.

This clone occurred a few times. The chain links TRBV7-3 to TRBJ2-1; TRBD2 might be the D (5 bases). V lost 4 bases and J lost 5, with 12 bases in between. CDR1 is SGHTA, CDR2 FQGTGA, per germline. This CDR3 comprises 14 residues. CDR3 sequence (DNA): TGTGCCAGCAGCTCGGGCGGGTCGAACAATGAGCAGTTCTTC. This codes for CASSSGGSNNEQFF.